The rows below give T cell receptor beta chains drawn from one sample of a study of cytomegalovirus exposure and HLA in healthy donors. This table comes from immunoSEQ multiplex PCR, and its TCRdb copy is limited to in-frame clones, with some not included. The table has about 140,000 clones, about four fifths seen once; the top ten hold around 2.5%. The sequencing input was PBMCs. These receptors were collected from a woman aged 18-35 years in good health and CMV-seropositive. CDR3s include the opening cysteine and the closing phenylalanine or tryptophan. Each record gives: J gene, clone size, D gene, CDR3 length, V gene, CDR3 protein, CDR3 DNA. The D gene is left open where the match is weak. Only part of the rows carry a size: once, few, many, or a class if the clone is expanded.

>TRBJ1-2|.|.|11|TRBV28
CASTPGRLTYF
TGTGCCAGCACCCCCGGTCGCCTAACCTACTTC
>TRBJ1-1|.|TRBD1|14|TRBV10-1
CASSLGQGNTEAFF
TGCGCCAGCAGCCTGGGACAGGGGAACACTGAAGCTTTCTTT
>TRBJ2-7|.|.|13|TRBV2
CASSEIVTYEQYF
TGTGCCAGCAGCGAGATCGTGACCTACGAGCAGTACTTC
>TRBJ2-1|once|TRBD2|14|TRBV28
CASSPGLEGYEQFF
TGTGCCAGCAGTCCAGGACTAGAGGGCTATGAGCAGTTCTTC
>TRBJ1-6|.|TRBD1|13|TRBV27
CASRDREVSPLHF
TGTGCCAGCCGGGACAGGGAGGTTTCACCCCTCCACTTT
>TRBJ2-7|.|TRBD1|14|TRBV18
CASSTGQVPYEQYF
TGTGCCAGCTCAACGGGACAGGTCCCCTACGAGCAGTACTTC
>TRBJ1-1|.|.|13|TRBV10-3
CAIRQGLDTEAFF
TGTGCCATCAGACAGGGCTTGGACACTGAAGCTTTCTTT
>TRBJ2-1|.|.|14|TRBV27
CASSLVGQVNEQFF
TGTGCCAGCAGTTTAGTAGGACAAGTCAATGAGCAGTTCTTC
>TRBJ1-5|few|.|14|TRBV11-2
CASSLDFGNQPQHF
TGTGCCAGCAGCTTAGACTTCGGCAATCAGCCCCAGCATTTT
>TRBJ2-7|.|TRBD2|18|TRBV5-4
CASSLAGLAGGLSYEQYF
TGTGCCAGCAGCTTGGCCGGACTAGCGGGGGGCCTCTCCTACGAGCAGTACTTC
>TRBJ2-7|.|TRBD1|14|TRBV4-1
CASSRGTGLYEQYF
TGCGCCAGCAGCCGCGGGACAGGGTTATACGAGCAGTACTTC
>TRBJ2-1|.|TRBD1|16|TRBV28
CASSPRGQGAYNEQFF
TGTGCCAGCAGTCCCCGTGGACAGGGTGCCTACAATGAGCAGTTCTTC
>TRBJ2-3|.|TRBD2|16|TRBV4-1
CASRGGGGLNTDTQYF
TGCGCCAGCAGGGGAGGCGGGGGGTTGAACACAGATACGCAGTATTTT
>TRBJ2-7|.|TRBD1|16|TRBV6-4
CASSDCGTGNAYEQYF
TGTGCCAGCAGTGACTGCGGGACAGGGAACGCCTACGAGCAGTACTTC